Below, one T cell receptor (beta chain) is given with its context. The antigen remains unidentified. Profiling relied on immunoSEQ multiplex PCR, and the TCRdb table lists in-frame clones only, not all of them. The data hold about 15,000 clones, with roughly 80% observed a single time. This CDR3 has 18 amino acids. J lost 0 bases, V lost 5 bases, and 8 bases had no gene match. Germline CDR1 SGHTA, CDR2 FQGTGA. This entry comes from a study of tumor-infiltrating lymphocytes in localized non-small cell lung cancer. Points from the study as a whole: Different pieces of the same tissue were used for each assay. Tumor T-cell fraction was not associated with recurrence-free survival.

The sample consisted of lung tumor tissue. The TCR comes from a human donor with non-small cell lung cancer. This chain joins TRBV7-3 and TRBJ2-6; 9 nucleotides line up with TRBD1. In DNA, the CDR3 is TGTGCCAGCAGCCCCCGGGGACAGGGTGGCTCTGGGGCCAACGTCCTGACTTTC. It codes for CASSPRGQGGSGANVLTF.